These 21 T cell receptor beta chains came from one sample sequenced in a study of blood T cell repertoires in COVID-19. The protocol was immunoSEQ multiplex PCR, while the TCRdb copy is restricted to in-frame clones and leaves out a portion. The sample lists 150,000 or so clones; 84% were seen once. Sample: peripheral blood. The receptor source for this set is a human donor in a cohort sampled during active COVID-19.

This clone was picked up one time. CDR3 in amino acids: CASSLYAGVAGEKLFF. In DNA, the CDR3 is TGTGCCAGCAGCCTATACGCAGGGGTCGCCGGCGAAAAACTGTTTTTT. The chain has TRBV7-2 and TRBJ1-4; a possible D gene is TRBD1 (6 bases). The V and J ends lost 5 bases and 8 bases respectively, with 21 bases between them. From germline, CDR1 is SGHTA and CDR2 FQGNSA. The CDR3 length is 16 residues. The whole variable domain, filled in from reference TRBV7-2 and TRBJ1-4, reads GAGVSQSPSNKVTEKGKDVELRCDPISGHTALYWYRQSLGQGLEFLIYFQGNSAPDKSGLPSDRFSAERTGGSVSTLTIQRTQQEDSAVYLCASSLYAGVAGEKLFFGSGTQLSVL.

The J gene is TRBJ1-6, the V gene TRBV7-3; D unresolved. The CDR3 has 14 residues. CDR1 and CDR2 (germline): SGHTA, FQGTGA. Trimming took 5 bases from V and 6 from J, leaving 11 bases between them. The CDR3 DNA is TGTGCCAGCAGCCTGCGGAACACTAATTCACCCCTCCACTTT. Protein sequence: CASSLRNTNSPLHF.

The rearrangement uses TRBV24-1 and TRBJ2-5, with unresolved D. In germline, CDR1 is KGHDR, CDR2 SFDVKD. The length of the CDR3 is 13 residues. Trimming shortened V by 1 base and J by 5 bases, and 7 bases separated the two germline ends. The CDR3 here is CATSDFVAETQYF. The CDR3 nucleotides read TGTGCCACCAGTGATTTTGTTGCGGAGACCCAGTACTTC.

The chain recombines TRBV30 with TRBJ1-1; D is unresolved. Germline-derived CDR1 and CDR2 are GTSNPN and SVGIG (reference sequence). V lost 0 bases to trimming and J lost 12 bases, with 11 bases between them. The CDR3 runs 11 residues. The CDR3 loop reads CAWSVGVWTFF. For the CDR3, the DNA is TGTGCCTGGAGTGTAGGAGTTTGGACTTTCTTT. The full variable domain, rest sourced from reference TRBV30 and TRBJ1-1, is SQTIHQWPATLVQPVGSPLSLECTVEGTSNPNLYWYRQAAGRGLQLLFYSVGIGQISSEVPQNLSASRPQDRQFILSSKKLLLSDSGFYLCAWSVGVWTFFGQGTRLTVV.

The CDR3 reads CASSKRDRRYWGEQYV. The CDR3 DNA sequence: TGTGCCAGCAGCAAAAGGGACAGGAGGTACTGGGGGGAGCAGTACGTC. The V call is TRBV21-1, the J call TRBJ2-7; TRBD1 is the table's D call and was not checked against the DNA. TRBV21-1 is termed a pseudogene. The CDR3 is made up of 16 amino acids.

This clone was observed once. The rearrangement links TRBV27 to TRBJ1-6, with TRBD1 matching over 10 bases. V lost 6 bases, J lost 9 bases, and 5 bases stayed unmatched. CDR3 size: 14 residues. Germline V lookup: CDR1 MNHEY, CDR2 SMNVEV (reference sequence). CDR3 sequence: CASRRDRGSSPLHF. The CDR3 nucleotides are TGTGCCAGCAGACGGGACAGGGGAAGTTCACCCCTCCACTTT.

The genes are TRBV3-1 (or the pseudogene TRBV3-2) and TRBJ2-6; D possibly corresponds to TRBD1 (5 bases). CDR1 is LGHDT and CDR2 is YNNKEL in the germline V gene (reference sequence). CDR3 size: 16 residues. Trimming removed 0 bases at V and 4 bases at J, with 10 bases between. The CDR3 loop is CASSQDRGSGANVLTF. In nucleotides, the CDR3 is TGTGCCAGCAGCCAAGATAGGGGTTCCGGGGCCAACGTCCTGACTTTC.

The chain is built from TRBV29-1 and TRBJ2-2; weak D call: TRBD1 (6 bases). The germline gives CDR1 SQVTM, CDR2 ANQGSEA. This CDR3 region has 13 residues. The V gene lost 3 bases and the J gene lost 3 bases, with 8 bases spanning the gap. The CDR3 region has the DNA TGCAGCGTTGACAGGGGATACACCGGGGAGCTGTTTTTT. Residues: CSVDRGYTGELFF.

The chain carries TRBV5-5 and TRBJ1-5; D is uncertain. V lost 3 bases and J 3 bases, leaving 7 bases between the germline ends. Germline CDR1 reads SGHKS; CDR2 reads YYEKEE (reference sequence). This CDR3 contains 13 residues. In nucleotides, the CDR3 is TGTGCCAGCAGCTCCTCTCTCAATCAGCCCCAGCATTTT. As protein: CASSSSLNQPQHF. Looking up the rest from reference TRBV5-5 and TRBJ1-5 gives the full variable domain: DAGVTQSPTHLIKTRGQQVTLRCSPISGHKSVSWYQQVLGQGPQFIFQYYEKEERGRGNFPDRFSARQFPNYSSELNVNALLLGDSALYLCASSSSLNQPQHFGDGTRLSIL.

This CDR3 is CASRVAGYPNTEAFF. As DNA, the CDR3 is TGTGCCAGTAGAGTGGCAGGGTATCCGAACACTGAAGCTTTCTTT. The J gene is TRBJ1-1, the V gene TRBV19, with D perhaps matching TRBD1 (5 bases). The V gene lost 6 bases and the J gene lost 1 base, with 15 bases spanning the gap. The CDR3 extends over 15 amino acids. CDR1 and CDR2 (germline): LNHDA, SQIVND (reference sequence).

The genes are TRBV14 and TRBJ1-6; possible D gene TRBD1, 5 bases. Trimming stripped 1 base from V and 7 bases from J, with 8 bases between. The CDR3 has 14 amino acids. Germline V lookup: CDR1 SGHDN, CDR2 FVKESK. The CDR3 sequence: CASSQAGRNSPLHF. The CDR3 DNA sequence: TGTGCCAGCAGCCAAGCAGGGAGGAATTCACCCCTCCACTTT.

This chain's CDR3 is CASRRGGGRLHEQYF. In nucleotides, the CDR3 is TGTGCCAGCAGAAGAGGGGGGGGAAGGTTGCACGAGCAGTACTTC. The genes are TRBV7-2 and TRBJ2-7; D possibly corresponds to TRBD2 (7 bases). Per the germline V gene, CDR1 is SGHTA and CDR2 is FQGNSA. This CDR3 is 15 amino acids long. Trimming took 6 bases from V and 5 from J, leaving 20 bases between them.

This rearrangement joins TRBV19 to TRBJ2-3, with 10 bases that match TRBD1. Germline trimming cut 5 bases from V and 2 bases from J; bases unmatched to any gene: 7. Germline values: CDR1 LNHDA, CDR2 SQIVND (reference sequence). The CDR3 length is 16 residues. The CDR3: CASSPGQGPYTDTQYF. The CDR3 nucleotides are TGTGCCAGTAGTCCGGGACAGGGGCCTTACACAGATACGCAGTATTTT.

This sequence joins TRBV29-1 and TRBJ1-1; D perhaps matches TRBD1 (5 bases). Between the trimmed V and J ends, which lost 7 bases and 3 bases, there was a span of 21 bases. The germline V gene encodes CDR1 SQVTM and CDR2 ANQGSEA. This CDR3 is 15 amino acids long. The CDR3 region has the DNA TGCAGCGCCCGACCGAAAGGGGTTGCGTACACTGAAGCTTTCTTT. Protein product: CSARPKGVAYTEAFF.

The genes are TRBV5-1 and TRBJ1-1; no definite D call. Trimming pared 0 bases from V and 1 base from J, leaving 13 bases between. Germline CDR1 and CDR2: SGHRS and YFSETQ. The CDR3 runs to 16 residues. CDR3 in amino acids: CASSLVVGSGNTEAFF. The CDR3 bases are TGCGCCAGCAGCTTGGTTGTGGGGAGCGGGAACACTGAAGCTTTCTTT.

The V and J genes are TRBV11-3 and TRBJ2-3; 10 bases are a match to TRBD1. Germline CDR1 reads SGHNT; CDR2 reads YENEEA. The V and J ends lost 5 bases and 2 bases, in that order; junction bases with no gene match: 10. This CDR3 is 17 amino acids long. CDR3 coding DNA: TGTGCCAGCAGCACCAGACAGGGGGCTACGTTCACAGATACGCAGTATTTT. It specifies CASSTRQGATFTDTQYF.

The chain links TRBV5-6 to TRBJ2-6, with D possibly being TRBD1 (6 bases). Germline loops: CDR1 SGHDT, CDR2 YYEEEE. The V end lost 2 bases, the J end lost 0 bases, and 9 bases lay between the germline ends. The CDR3 totals 16 residues. The CDR3 DNA reads TGTGCCAGCAGCTTATACAGGGTCTCTGGGGCCAACGTCCTGACTTTC. Translated: CASSLYRVSGANVLTF.

V and J are TRBV5-1 and TRBJ2-3, with TRBD2 identical over 11 bases. There are 16 residues in the CDR3. Germline CDR1 and CDR2: SGHRS and YFSETQ. V was clipped by 5 bases and J by 1 base; unmatched bases: 6. CDR3 nucleotides: TGCGCCAGCAGGAGGACTAGCGGGTTACGCACAGATACGCAGTATTTT. This translates into CASRRTSGLRTDTQYF.

This chain connects TRBV21-1 to TRBJ2-7; TRBD2 was called by the table and not checked on the DNA. TRBV21-1 is a pseudogene segment. The CDR3 loop spans 17 amino acids. CDR3 DNA: TGTGCCAGCAGAGAACCTCCAGGGAGGATTTGCTCCTACGAGCAGTACTTC. Its protein is CASREPPGRICSYEQYF.

J is TRBJ2-3 and V is TRBV5-6, with 9 bases aligning to TRBD1. The CDR3 is made up of 17 amino acids. The germline V gene encodes CDR1 SGHDT and CDR2 YYEEEE. The V and J ends lost 4 bases and 4 bases, in that order; junction bases with no gene match: 13. The CDR3 spells CASSAHRDREFPDTQYF. CDR3 sequence (DNA): TGTGCCAGCAGCGCGCACCGGGACAGGGAATTTCCAGATACGCAGTATTTT.

The sample holds one count of this clone. The rearrangement joins TRBV5-1 to TRBJ1-1; perhaps TRBD1 as D (5 bases). Germline CDR1 and CDR2: SGHRS and YFSETQ. V was shortened by 7 bases and J by 8 bases, with 21 bases between the two germline ends. This CDR3 spans 14 amino acids. Here the CDR3 reads CASGSGTAALEAFF. The CDR3, as DNA: TGCGCCAGCGGGTCCGGGACTGCAGCCCTGGAAGCTTTCTTT. The variable domain in full, completed from reference TRBV5-1 and TRBJ1-1, reads KAGVTQTPRYLIKTRGQQVTLSCSPISGHRSVSWYQQTPGQGLQFLFEYFSETQRNKGNFPGRFSGRQFSNSRSEMNVSTLELGDSALYLCASGSGTAALEAFFGQGTRLTVV.